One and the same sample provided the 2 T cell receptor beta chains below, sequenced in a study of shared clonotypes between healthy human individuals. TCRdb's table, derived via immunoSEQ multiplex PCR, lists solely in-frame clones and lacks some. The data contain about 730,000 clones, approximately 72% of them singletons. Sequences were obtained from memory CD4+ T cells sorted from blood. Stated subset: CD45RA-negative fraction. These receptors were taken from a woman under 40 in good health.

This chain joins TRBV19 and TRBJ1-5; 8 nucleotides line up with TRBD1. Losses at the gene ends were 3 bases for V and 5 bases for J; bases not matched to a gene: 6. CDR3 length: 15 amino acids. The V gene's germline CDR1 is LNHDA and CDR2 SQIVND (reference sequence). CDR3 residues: CASSIRGRLDQPQHF. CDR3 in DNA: TGTGCCAGTAGTATCAGGGGGCGGTTGGATCAGCCCCAGCATTTT.

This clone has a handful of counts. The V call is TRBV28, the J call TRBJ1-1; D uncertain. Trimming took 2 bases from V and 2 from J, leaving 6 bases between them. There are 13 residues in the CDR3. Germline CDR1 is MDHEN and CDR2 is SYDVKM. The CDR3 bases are TGTGCCAGCAGTTTAGCAGAAAACACTGAAGCTTTCTTT. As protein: CASSLAENTEAFF.